Presented here are 20 T cell receptor beta chains from one specimen sequenced in a study of blood T cell repertoires in COVID-19 (dated by TCRdb to about 2020). The protocol used for the library was the immunoSEQ multiplex PCR assay. The table comes from immuneACCESS by way of TCRdb, which keeps in-frame sequences with V and J called. Part of the clones is missing from these tables; in studies checked, under half for an unresolved V gene and the rest for unknown reasons. The sample table lists roughly 150,000 clones, roughly 90% of them with a count of one. Roughly 3.1% of the sample comes from the top ten. Sequencing was performed on peripheral blood. The receptors were sampled from a man aged 60 to 75 with acute or convalescent COVID-19.

J is TRBJ2-5 and V is TRBV7-3; maybe TRBD2 (5 bases). Trimming took 5 bases from V and 4 from J, leaving 11 bases between them. This CDR3 region has 13 residues. CDR1 and CDR2 from the germline V gene are SGHTA and FQGTGA. The CDR3 DNA reads as TGTGCCAGCAGCCTAGGTGCGGGAGAGACCCAGTACTTC. Its protein is CASSLGAGETQYF.

The chain is built from TRBV2 and TRBJ1-5, with D perhaps matching TRBD1 (6 bases). CDR1 is SNHLY, CDR2 FYNNEI, per germline. The CDR3 totals 15 residues. Deletions cut 9 bases from V and 1 base from J, with 16 bases between. The chain's CDR3 is CASCASGVSNQPQHF. CDR3 nucleotides: TGTGCCAGTTGTGCTTCAGGGGTGAGCAATCAGCCCCAGCATTTT.

The chain couples TRBV7-2 to TRBJ2-5, with D unclear. V was clipped by 6 bases and J by 2 bases, with 13 bases between them. CDR3 length equals 14 residues. Germline V lookup: CDR1 SGHTA, CDR2 FQGNSA. Written as DNA, the CDR3 is TGTGCCAGCAGTTCCCGAACGGGTCAAGAGACCCAGTACTTC. It specifies CASSSRTGQETQYF.

This chain connects TRBV10-3 to TRBJ2-3; perhaps TRBD2 as D (6 bases). The germline V and J ends were trimmed by 0 bases and 8 bases, with 15 bases remaining between them. This CDR3 spans 15 amino acids. The V gene's germline CDR1 is ENHRY and CDR2 SYGVKD. CDR3 region: CAISESGGTQGTQYF. Written as DNA, the CDR3 is TGTGCCATCAGTGAGTCGGGGGGTACTCAGGGTACGCAGTATTTT.

The chain has TRBV6-2 or TRBV6-3 and TRBJ1-6; 7 bases match TRBD1. The CDR3 contains 15 residues. The trim removed 0 bases at V and 10 bases at J, leaving 6 bases unmatched. Germline loops: CDR1 MNHEY, CDR2 SVGEGT. The CDR3 is CASSYSGQERSPLHF. The CDR3 nucleotides are TGTGCCAGCAGTTACTCCGGACAGGAGCGATCACCCCTCCACTTT.

This rearrangement joins TRBV5-1 to TRBJ2-2, with 7 bases lining up with TRBD2. The V segment lost 2 bases and the J segment 3 bases; nucleotides outside the gene matches: 4. Looked up from germline, CDR1 is SGHRS and CDR2 is YFSETQ. The CDR3 spans 15 residues. The CDR3: CASSFGGGDTGELFF. The CDR3 DNA reads TGCGCCAGCAGCTTTGGCGGGGGAGACACCGGGGAGCTGTTTTTT.

This sequence joins TRBV7-9 and TRBJ1-1, with TRBD1 matching 7 bases. The V and J ends lost 0 bases and 0 bases, in that order; junction bases with no gene match: 1. The CDR3 is 15 residues long. CDR1 and CDR2 from the germline V gene are SEHNR and FQNEAQ (reference sequence). CDR3 nucleotide sequence: TGTGCCAGCAGCTTAGCGACAGGGATGAACACTGAAGCTTTCTTT. Encoded protein: CASSLATGMNTEAFF. The variable domain in full, with the rest retrieved from reference TRBV7-9 and TRBJ1-1, is DTGVSQNPRHKITKRGQNVTFRCDPISEHNRLYWYRQTLGQGPEFLTYFQNEAQLEKSRLLSDRFSAERPKGSFSTLEIQRTEQGDSAMYLCASSLATGMNTEAFFGQGTRLTVV.

The rearrangement links TRBV18 to TRBJ2-7; 8 bases fit TRBD1. The length of the CDR3 is 16 residues. Germline V gene sequence: CDR1 KGHSH, CDR2 LQKENI. V trimming: 3 bases; J trimming: 4 bases; junction bases outside the gene matches: 11. CDR3 sequence: CASSPLARQGWYEQYF. As DNA, the CDR3 is TGTGCCAGCTCACCCCTCGCGAGACAGGGGTGGTACGAGCAGTACTTC. The complete variable domain, with remaining parts taken from reference TRBV18 and TRBJ2-7, reads NAGVMQNPRHLVRRRGQEARLRCSPMKGHSHVYWYRQLPEEGLKFMVYLQKENIIDESGMPKERFSAEFPKEGPSILRIQQVVRGDSAAYFCASSPLARQGWYEQYFGPGTRLTVT.

A single count supports this clone. The rearrangement uses TRBV6-6 and TRBJ1-2; TRBD1 matches at 9 bases. The V segment lost 4 bases and the J segment 7 bases; nucleotides outside the gene matches: 13. The CDR3 spans 16 residues. Germline V gene lookup returns CDR1 MNHNY and CDR2 SVGAGI (reference sequence). CDR3 nucleotide sequence: TGTGCCAGCAGTTCCGGACTGGAACAGGGGGCAGGTGGCTACACCTTC. Its protein product is CASSSGLEQGAGGYTF.

This clone was seen a few times. The genes are TRBV9 and TRBJ2-1; TRBD2 might be the D (5 bases). The CDR3 sequence is 14 residues long. Trimming stripped 0 bases from V and 8 bases from J, with 12 bases between. Germline V CDR1 and CDR2: SGDLS, YYNGEE. The CDR3 is CASSVVSGVDEQFF. The CDR3 nucleotides are TGTGCCAGCAGCGTAGTCTCCGGGGTAGATGAGCAGTTCTTC. Variable domain in full (rest from reference TRBV9 and TRBJ2-1): DSGVTQTPKHLITATGQRVTLRCSPRSGDLSVYWYQQSLDQGLQFLIQYYNGEERAKGNILERFSAQQFPDLHSELNLSSLELGDSALYFCASSVVSGVDEQFFGPGTRLTVL.

V is TRBV5-6 and J is TRBJ2-7; D ambiguous. Trimming removed 0 bases at V and 0 bases at J, with 10 bases between. Germline V gene data show CDR1 as SGHDT and CDR2 as YYEEEE. CDR3 length equals 15 residues. CDR3 loop: CASSLVPASSYEQYF. The CDR3 coding sequence is TGTGCCAGCAGCTTGGTCCCAGCTAGCTCCTACGAGCAGTACTTC.

V is TRBV11-2 and J is TRBJ2-7; D is possibly TRBD1 (5 bases). CDR3 length equals 13 residues. V was clipped by 4 bases and J by 5 bases, with 12 bases between them. In germline, CDR1 is SGHAT, CDR2 FQNNGV. CDR3 sequence (DNA): TGTGCCAGCAGCTCAAACAGGCGGCACGAGCAGTACTTC. Its translation: CASSSNRRHEQYF.

The V and J genes are TRBV29-1 and TRBJ1-2, with 7 bases matching TRBD1. This CDR3 contains 17 residues. With V trimmed by 5 bases and J by 2 bases, 17 bases remained unmatched. Germline V gene sequence: CDR1 SQVTM, CDR2 ANQGSEA. Here the CDR3 DNA reads TGCAGCGTTCTGGATAAAGGACAGGTCACACCCAACTATGGCTACACCTTC. Its translation is CSVLDKGQVTPNYGYTF.

This chain joins TRBV5-1 and TRBJ2-7; possibly TRBD2 for D (5 bases). Germline lookup yields CDR1 SGHRS and CDR2 YFSETQ. CDR3 size: 15 residues. V shed 0 bases and J shed 1 base, with 11 bases lying between them. The CDR3 reads CASSLATGYSYEQYF. The CDR3 DNA is TGCGCCAGCAGCTTGGCCACGGGGTATTCCTACGAGCAGTACTTC.

This clone was detected only once. This sequence joins TRBV5-1 and TRBJ1-2; TRBD1 agrees at 11 bases. V dropped 3 bases and J dropped 4; count of bases not matched to a gene: 5. Germline V gene data show CDR1 as SGHRS and CDR2 as YFSETQ. The CDR3 is 15 amino acids. The CDR3 DNA is TGCGCCAGCAGCTCCCGGGACAGGGGGATCTATGGCTACACCTTC. Residues: CASSSRDRGIYGYTF. The full variable domain, rest sourced from reference TRBV5-1 and TRBJ1-2, is KAGVTQTPRYLIKTRGQQVTLSCSPISGHRSVSWYQQTPGQGLQFLFEYFSETQRNKGNFPGRFSGRQFSNSRSEMNVSTLELGDSALYLCASSSRDRGIYGYTFGSGTRLTVV.

This clone was observed once. V and J are TRBV6-1 and TRBJ1-1, with 8 nucleotides matching TRBD1. The V and J ends lost 0 bases and 0 bases, in that order; junction bases with no gene match: 12. The CDR3 runs to 19 residues. Germline assignment: CDR1 MNHNS and CDR2 SASEGT. The CDR3 DNA reads TGTGCCAGCAGTGAAGCTCAGGGGGCGAGGGTATATATGAACACTGAAGCTTTCTTT. Amino acid sequence: CASSEAQGARVYMNTEAFF.

The rearrangement uses TRBV6-1 and TRBJ2-2; 12 nucleotides align to TRBD2. The CDR3 is 17 amino acids. The ends lost 1 base at V and 4 bases at J; junction bases unmatched: 4. CDR1 and CDR2 from the germline V gene are MNHNS and SASEGT. The CDR3 loop reads CASSEVTSGGFTGELFF. The DNA of the CDR3 is TGTGCCAGCAGTGAAGTGACTAGCGGGGGTTTCACCGGGGAGCTGTTTTTT.

This sequence joins TRBV7-9 and TRBJ1-1; D ambiguous. CDR3 size: 14 residues. Trimming took 1 base from V and 1 from J, leaving 7 bases between them. Germline CDR1 and CDR2: SEHNR and FQNEAQ (reference sequence). The CDR3 loop reads CASSLVAGNTEAFF. The CDR3 bases are TGTGCCAGCAGCTTAGTTGCAGGGAACACTGAAGCTTTCTTT.

V gene TRBV6-5 combines with J gene TRBJ2-7, with D perhaps matching TRBD2 (6 bases). This CDR3 is 16 amino acids long. Deletions cut 4 bases from V and 0 bases from J, with 16 bases between. CDR1 and CDR2 (germline): MNHEY, SVGAGI. CDR3 residues: CASSLLAYSSSYEQYF. Written as DNA, the CDR3 is TGTGCCAGCAGTTTACTAGCCTATTCTAGCTCCTACGAGCAGTACTTC.

J is TRBJ2-1 and V is TRBV2; no definite D call. Germline-derived CDR1 and CDR2 are SNHLY and FYNNEI. Trimming left V 5 bases short and J 6 bases short, with 8 bases between. The CDR3 loop spans 12 amino acids. CDR3 loop: CASSHPPNEQFF. In nucleotides, the CDR3 is TGTGCCAGCAGTCATCCCCCCAATGAGCAGTTCTTC.